The T cell receptor beta chain described here comes from a study of control samples from healthy donors and cancer patients. The method was immunoSEQ multiplex PCR; TCRdb's version includes in-frame clones alone and lacks a portion of them. This sample carries 75,000 to 90,000 clones, around 86% of them seen once, and the ten largest clones take approximately 9.8%. The TCR sequence derives from a woman aged 45-59 years with colorectal cancer. Material for sequencing was PBMCs.

For the CDR3, the DNA is TGTGCCAGTCTGCTCGGACAGGACACAGATACGCAGTATTTT. Translating gives CASLLGQDTDTQYF. The chain employs TRBV2 and TRBJ2-3; 7 bases fit TRBD1. CDR3 size: 14 residues. Germline V CDR1 and CDR2: SNHLY, FYNNEI. V dropped 9 bases and J dropped 2; count of bases not matched to a gene: 8.